This record covers a single T cell receptor (beta chain). This clonotype occurred many times. Which antigen it targets is not known. No per-base quality is available; no much larger clone lies one base away. The library was generated by PCR. The data were produced on an Illumina HiSeq 2500. TCR libraries were prepared with molecular barcoding, using unique molecular identifiers to normalize TCRbeta repertoire quantification. TCRdb reprocessing: public reads trimmed at Q25 with fastp, clones called with MiXCR, in-frame beta chains kept. CDR3 protein duplicates are merged, each entry listing the most common genes and DNA. This sample is represented by around 380,000 distinct CDR3 sequences; roughly a tenth of them were singletons. The biggest ten clones account for over 4.5% of the sample. This record comes from a study of T-cell reconstitution after alpha-beta-depleted transplantation in children (TCRdb year 2016). With regard to the full study: Using TCR repertoire profiling, the study quantitatively followed how T-cell immune reconstitution unfolded in children after TCRalphabeta/CD19-depleted allogeneic hematopoietic cell transplantation.

CDR1 and CDR2 are read off the germline V gene as KGHSH and LQKENI. From the cysteine through the phenylalanine, the CDR3 covers 13 amino acids. The read is trimmed to its CDR3 DNA, 39 bases read in frame from base 1. V and J are truncated by 6 bases and 5 bases respectively, leaving an intervening sequence of 13 bases. The chain joins TRBV18 to TRBJ2-5; the D gene remains uncertain. The sample here was PBMCs from the stem cell graft donor, taken from the stem cell graft. The source of this sequence is a human donor who donated a stem cell graft to a child with acute myeloid leukemia. Here the CDR3 is given as CASSPVGSETQYF. The bases are TGTGCCAGCTCGCCAGTGGGGTCGGAGACCCAGTACTTC. The full variable domain, with segments outside the CDR3 supplied by the reference TRBV18 and TRBJ2-5 proteins, appears as NAGVMQNPRHLVRRRGQEARLRCSPMKGHSHVYWYRQLPEEGLKFMVYLQKENIIDESGMPKERFSAEFPKEGPSILRIQQVVRGDSAAYFCASSPVGSETQYFGPGTRLLVL.